This T cell receptor beta chain was sequenced for a study of beta chain features in type 1 diabetes. Study-level points and caveats: A moderate, significant TCRB CDR3 shortening appeared in type 1 diabetes across four CD4+ subsets.

This clone was counted a few times. Its antigen is not known. Sorting based on CD45RO/CCR7/CD25/CD127/CD95/CD27 separated CD4+ naive, central memory, regulatory and stem cell-like memory cells. cDNA synthesis used the whole RNA isolate, giving expressed TCRB sequences. Some clones are missing from TCRdb's copy, which holds only in-frame ones; the method was immunoSEQ multiplex PCR. The data hold about 360,000 clones, with roughly 13% observed a single time. This TCR derives from a man younger than 30 in good health. Sequencing used naive CD4+ T cells from blood.

The CDR3 DNA reads as TGTGCCAGAGCGACTAGCGGATACAATGAGCAGTTCTTC. It yields the protein CARATSGYNEQFF. The chain uses TRBV7-9 and TRBJ2-1, with TRBD2 identical over 9 bases. Germline CDR1 is SEHNR and CDR2 is FQNEAQ (reference sequence). J was trimmed by 4 bases and V by 9 bases; bases with no gene match: 4. CDR3 length equals 13 residues. Looking up the rest from reference TRBV7-9 and TRBJ2-1 gives the full variable domain: DTGVSQNPRHKITKRGQNVTFRCDPISEHNRLYWYRQTLGQGPEFLTYFQNEAQLEKSRLLSDRFSAERPKGSFSTLEIQRTEQGDSAMYLCARATSGYNEQFFGPGTRLTVL.